This TCR beta chain was sequenced for a study of blood T cell repertoires in COVID-19. In Seattle, patients joined the study during active infection and were tracked longitudinally. In the original processing: Nucleated cell counts were estimated from reference gene primer amplification. The assay was immunoSEQ multiplex PCR, and TCRdb's table has in-frame clones only and misses some. V and J calls and clone size are those listed in that table; D and trimming were worked out from the DNA. The profile shows 250,000 or so clones, 70% to 90% of them singletons. The length of the CDR3 is 17 residues. V dropped 0 bases and J dropped 0; count of bases not matched to a gene: 7. Per the germline V gene, CDR1 is GTSNPN and CDR2 is SVGIG (reference sequence).

Input material: peripheral blood. The chain combines TRBV30 with TRBJ1-5, with 8 bases identical to TRBD1. The clonotype comes from a woman in her twenties or thirties with COVID-19, enrolled during active disease. CDR3 nucleotide sequence: TGTGCCTGGAGTGTGGGTGGACAGGGCCATAGCAATCAGCCCCAGCATTTT. This encodes CAWSVGGQGHSNQPQHF.